This is a list of T cell receptor beta chains from one sample in a study of molecular identifiers for immune sequencing clone quantification. One entry per CDR3 protein results from TCRdb running MiXCR on the PCR reads. Here the sample spans approximately 90,000 distinct CDR3 sequences, 20% to 25% being singletons. The sample taken for sequencing was naive CD8+ T cells from blood, with Jurkat cell RNA spiked in. The receptors were sampled from a human donor in good health. Some libraries in this study had Jurkat cell RNA spiked in. Both conserved end residues are part of each CDR3. A D gene is named only where the DNA matches it firmly. Clone size is stated in some rows and not others, as once, few, many or a class when expanded.

TRBJ2-1 TRBD2 TRBV7-9 few CASSLVLAVYNEQFF TGTGCCAGCAGCTTAGTACTAGCGGTTTACAATGAGCAGTTCTTC
TRBJ2-5 . TRBV6-2/TRBV6-3 few CASSSWGPGQEPQYF TGTGCCAGCAGTTCGTGGGGGCCAGGTCAAGAGCCCCAGTACTTC
TRBJ1-4 . TRBV19 . CASPGEGNEKLFF TGTGCCAGTCCTGGCGAGGGGAATGAAAAACTGTTTTTT
TRBJ2-2 . TRBV30 few CAWAPGAGAAFGELFF TGTGCCTGGGCCCCTGGGGCGGGCGCCGCTTTCGGGGAGCTGTTTTTT
TRBJ2-7 . TRBV12-3/TRBV12-4 many CASSLASSYEQYF TGTGCCAGCAGCTTAGCGAGTAGCTACGAGCAGTACTTC
TRBJ2-2 . TRBV6-5 many CASSYSGLSTKNTGELFF TGTGCCAGCAGTTACTCAGGGTTAAGCACGAAGAACACCGGGGAGCTGTTTTTT
TRBJ2-5 . TRBV9 many CASSVGDFQETQYF TGTGCCAGCAGCGTAGGTGATTTCCAAGAGACCCAGTACTTC
TRBJ2-3 . TRBV30 few CAWGAGDPDTQYF TGTGCCTGGGGGGCAGGGGACCCAGATACGCAGTATTTT
TRBJ2-5 . TRBV28 . CASGDADTQYF TGTGCCAGCGGTGATGCAGACACCCAGTACTTT
TRBJ2-7 TRBD2 TRBV28 many CASSFPGTSSYEQYF TGTGCCAGCAGTTTCCCTGGGACTAGTAGCTACGAGCAGTACTTC
TRBJ2-1 . TRBV27 . CASRNPYNAQFF TGTGCCAGCAGAAACCCCTACAATGCGCAGTTCTTC
TRBJ2-2 TRBD2 TRBV2 many CASKPGGPNPGELFF TGTGCCAGCAAGCCGGGGGGGCCTAACCCCGGGGAGCTGTTTTTT
TRBJ1-5 . TRBV4-1 many CASSQETISNQPQHF TGCGCCAGCAGCCAAGAAACGATTAGCAATCAGCCCCAGCATTTT
TRBJ2-7 . TRBV28 many CASSLVGPRGNEQYF TGTGCCAGCAGTTTGGTCGGACCAAGGGGAAACGAGCAGTACTTC
TRBJ2-7 . TRBV20-1 . CSARPRAGEPYF TGCAGTGCCCGCCCCCGGGCTGGGGAGCCGTACTTC
TRBJ1-1 . TRBV7-6 . CASSHSTGSGTEAFF TGTGCCAGCAGCCACTCGACGGGGTCGGGGACTGAAGCTTTCTTT
TRBJ2-5 . TRBV29-1 . CSVIGYQETQYF TGCAGCGTAATAGGGTACCAAGAGACCCAGTACTTC
TRBJ1-3 . TRBV30 many CAWSPRGGASGNTIYF TGTGCCTGGAGTCCTCGCGGGGGGGCGTCTGGAAACACCATATATTTT
TRBJ2-7 . TRBV11-1 many CASSLEALREQYF TGTGCCAGCAGCTTGGAGGCTCTACGGGAGCAGTACTTC
TRBJ2-1 TRBD1 TRBV20-1 few CSANTPTQGVHEQFF TGCAGTGCTAACACCCCGACCCAGGGGGTACATGAGCAGTTCTTC
TRBJ2-3 . TRBV6-2/TRBV6-3 many CGTGPDTQYF TGTGGAACAGGCCCAGATACGCAGTATTTT
TRBJ2-2 . TRBV4-3 many CASSQAQWNTGELFF TGCGCCAGCAGCCAAGCACAGTGGAACACCGGGGAGCTGTTTTTT
TRBJ1-4 TRBD1 TRBV6-1 many CASSGQDNEKLFF TGTGCCAGCAGCGGACAGGATAATGAAAAACTGTTTTTT
TRBJ2-2 TRBD1 TRBV19 many CASLGQGVLFF TGTGCCAGCCTTGGACAGGGGGTGCTGTTTTTT
TRBJ1-6 . TRBV4-3 . CASSQDLPANYNSPLHF TGCGCCAGCAGCCAAGATCTCCCAGCTAACTATAATTCACCCCTCCACTTT
TRBJ2-6 . TRBV7-6 many CASSEHPSGANVLTF TGTGCCAGCAGCGAACACCCCTCTGGGGCCAACGTCCTGACTTTC
TRBJ2-1 TRBD2 TRBV7-2 few CASSLEGLAGGSYNEQFF TGTGCCAGCAGCTTAGAAGGACTAGCGGGAGGATCCTACAATGAGCAGTTCTTC
TRBJ2-3 TRBD2 TRBV2 many CASRTLAGVGDTQYF TGTGCCAGCCGTACACTAGCGGGGGTCGGAGATACGCAGTATTTT
TRBJ2-4 TRBD1 TRBV4-1 . CASSQDAWTGAIPPNIQYF TGCGCCAGCAGCCAAGACGCTTGGACAGGGGCCATACCTCCAAACATTCAGTACTTC